These T cell receptor beta chains were read from a single sample in a study of blood T cell repertoires in COVID-19. Clones were sequenced by immunoSEQ multiplex PCR, and TCRdb holds only the in-frame ones, with some missing. The sample consists of around 200,000 clones, about 86% of them appearing once. The sequenced sample consisted of peripheral blood. The receptor source for this set is a man between 45 and 60 years old with active or convalescent COVID-19. Each CDR3 is given with its conserved first and last residue. The D gene is left open where the match is weak. Rows give clone size only sometimes, using once, few, many, or a class for an expanded clone.

TRBJ2-1 | TRBD2 | - | TRBV3-1/TRBV3-2 | CASKRSGSGHYNEQFF | TGTGCCAGCAAGCGGAGCGGGAGTGGCCACTACAATGAGCAGTTCTTC
TRBJ2-7 | TRBD2 | - | TRBV7-7 | CASSPLPAGSSYEQYF | TGTGCTAGCAGCCCCCTCCCAGCGGGGAGCTCCTACGAGCAGTACTTC
TRBJ1-3 | - | - | TRBV7-2 | CASTRDPGNTIYF | TGTGCCAGCACGCGGGATCCTGGAAACACCATATATTTT
TRBJ2-1 | TRBD2 | - | TRBV11-3 | CASSSATSGRNNEQFF | TGTGCCAGCAGCTCCGCGACTAGCGGGAGAAACAATGAGCAGTTCTTC
TRBJ2-4 | TRBD1 | once | TRBV19 | CASSVHRGKNIQYF | TGTGCCAGTAGTGTCCACAGGGGTAAAAACATTCAGTACTTC
TRBJ2-1 | TRBD2 | - | TRBV5-4 | CASSLEAGGPNNEQFF | TGTGCCAGCAGCTTAGAAGCGGGGGGGCCCAACAATGAGCAGTTCTTC
TRBJ1-3 | TRBD1 | few | TRBV5-4 | CASAQGNVGNTIYF | TGTGCCAGCGCACAGGGGAATGTTGGAAACACCATATATTTT
TRBJ1-2 | - | - | TRBV12-3/TRBV12-4 | CASSLGTIDGYTF | TGTGCCAGCAGTTTAGGGACTATAGATGGCTACACCTTC
TRBJ2-7 | - | - | TRBV12-3/TRBV12-4 | CASSLQGGEQYF | TGTGCCAGCAGTTTACAGGGAGGCGAGCAGTACTTC
TRBJ2-3 | TRBD2 | - | TRBV6-2/TRBV6-3 | CASSYGDSGGDTQYF | TGTGCCAGCAGTTACGGGGACTCCGGGGGGGATACGCAGTATTTT
TRBJ1-6 | - | - | TRBV12-5 | CASGLGGAPNSPLHF | TGTGCTAGTGGTCTCGGGGGGGCCCCCAATTCACCCCTCCACTTT
TRBJ2-1 | - | - | TRBV5-1 | CASSLYAGSYNEQFF | TGCGCCAGCAGCTTGTACGCGGGGTCCTACAATGAGCAGTTCTTC
TRBJ1-1 | - | once | TRBV3-1/TRBV3-2 | CASSPRIGEGPKGTEAFF | TGTGCCAGCAGCCCCCGCATTGGGGAAGGCCCCAAGGGGACTGAAGCTTTCTTT
TRBJ1-1 | - | few | TRBV6-6 | CASSPPRESTEAFF | TGTGCCAGCAGTCCCCCTAGGGAGAGCACTGAAGCTTTCTTT
TRBJ1-2 | - | - | TRBV3-1/TRBV3-2 | CASSQDGATPNYGYTF | TGTGCCAGCAGCCAAGATGGGGCTACGCCTAACTATGGCTACACCTTC
TRBJ2-5 | TRBD2 | - | TRBV7-9 | CASMSRGGPQETQYF | TGTGCCAGCATGTCCCGGGGGGGGCCTCAAGAGACCCAGTACTTC
TRBJ2-7 | TRBD1 | - | TRBV20-1 | CSAHRGWEQYF | TGCAGTGCTCACAGGGGGTGGGAGCAGTACTTC